A selection of T cell receptor beta chains follows, all from one sample in a study of identical twins. MiXCR was run by TCRdb on the 5' RACE reads, yielding one entry per CDR3 protein. The sample includes hundreds of thousands of distinct CDR3 sequences, around 12% of them seen just once. Another study also made use of these data, one on yellow fever vaccine responses in identical twins.

The specimen sequenced was PBMCs. The source is a woman between 18 and 29 years old in good health. CDR3s include the opening cysteine and the closing phenylalanine or tryptophan. The D gene is left open where the match is weak. Only some rows state a clone size, as once, few, many or a class for expanded clones.

J gene	D gene	clone size	V gene	CDR3 length	CDR3 DNA	CDR3 protein
TRBJ2-4	.	few	TRBV6-1	16	TGTGCCAGCAGTCCGGGAGGGGGCAACGCCAAAAACATTCAGTACTTC	CASSPGGGNAKNIQYF
TRBJ2-3	.	.	TRBV2	12	TGTGCCAGTCCACCCGCCGCAGATACGCAGTATTTT	CASPPAADTQYF
TRBJ1-4	.	.	TRBV7-8	13	TGTGCCAGCAGCCGGAGTCAGGGGGAAAAACTGTTTTTT	CASSRSQGEKLFF
TRBJ1-1	.	many	TRBV5-1	14	TGCGCCAGCAGCTTGGGGGGGACGAACACTGAAGCTTTCTTT	CASSLGGTNTEAFF
TRBJ2-7	.	few	TRBV28	17	TGTGCCAGCAGTTTATTTACGGGAGCAGGGGAGAGCTACGAGCAGTACTTC	CASSLFTGAGESYEQYF
TRBJ2-2	.	few	TRBV24-1	13	TGTGCCACCACAGGATCGAACACCGGGGAGCTGTTTTTT	CATTGSNTGELFF
TRBJ1-3	.	.	TRBV29-1	12	TGCAGCGTTGGAACCTCTGGAAACACCATATATTTT	CSVGTSGNTIYF
TRBJ2-1	.	few	TRBV6-1	13	TGTGCCAGCAGTGAGGACAGTAACAATGAGCAGTTCTTC	CASSEDSNNEQFF
TRBJ2-3	.	.	TRBV15	17	TGTGCCACCAGCAGAGATGCCTGGGGGACAAATACAGATACGCAGTATTTT	CATSRDAWGTNTDTQYF
TRBJ1-2	.	few	TRBV3-1	15	TGTGCCAGCAGCCAACGGGAGGCTTTAAACTATGGCTACACCTTC	CASSQREALNYGYTF
TRBJ2-2	TRBD2	.	TRBV27	14	TGTGCCAGCAGTGTAGCGGGGAGTGCCGGGGAGCTGTTTTTT	CASSVAGSAGELFF
TRBJ1-2	.	.	TRBV20-1	12	TGCAGTGCCCTACCGAGTGGTACTGGCTACACCTTC	CSALPSGTGYTF
TRBJ2-5	TRBD2	few	TRBV3-1	19	TGTGCCAGCAGCTCTTTACTTGTAACGGGGGGGCCAGGGGAGGAGACCCAGTACTTC	CASSSLLVTGGPGEETQYF
TRBJ2-1	TRBD2	many	TRBV7-8	15	TGTGCCAGCAGCTCGCCGGGACTAGCGGCGAATGAGCAGTTCTTC	CASSSPGLAANEQFF
TRBJ2-7	TRBD2	.	TRBV20-1	18	TGCAGTGCCCCTATCGCCGGGACTAGCGGGAGTTCAACCTACGAGCAGTACTTC	CSAPIAGTSGSSTYEQYF
TRBJ2-7	.	.	TRBV12-3/TRBV12-4	14	TGTGCCAGCAGTTTAGACGGGACGTACTACGAGCAGTACTTC	CASSLDGTYYEQYF
TRBJ2-7	TRBD2	many	TRBV10-3	14	TGTGCCATCAGTGAGAAGCGGGAACAATACGAGCAGTACTTC	CAISEKREQYEQYF
TRBJ2-1	.	.	TRBV19	17	TGTGCCAGTAGTATAAATAAGGGGGGCTACTCCGGCAATGAGCAGTTCTTC	CASSINKGGYSGNEQFF
TRBJ2-3	TRBD2	.	TRBV4-1	15	TGCGCCAGCTGTTGTAGCGGGGACAGCACAGATACGCAGTATTTT	CASCCSGDSTDTQYF
TRBJ1-5	.	.	TRBV24-1	15	TGTGCCACCAGTGATGACAGGTGGGGAAATCAGCCCCAGCATTTT	CATSDDRWGNQPQHF
TRBJ2-1	.	few	TRBV27	14	TGTGCCAGCACCGGGACGAGGAATTACAATGAGCAGTTCTTC	CASTGTRNYNEQFF
TRBJ2-2	TRBD2	.	TRBV27	14	TGTGCCAGCAGTGGTACTAGCGGGGTCGGGGAGCTGTTTTTT	CASSGTSGVGELFF
TRBJ2-5	.	many	TRBV5-5	14	TGTGCCAGCAGCGTGGGACACACACAAGAGACCCAGTACTTC	CASSVGHTQETQYF
TRBJ2-7	TRBD2	.	TRBV3-1	16	TGTCCCAGCAGCCAAGGATTTGGTCTAGCGGTCTACGAGCAGTACTTC	CPSSQGFGLAVYEQYF
TRBJ2-1	TRBD2	few	TRBV4-1	17	TGCGCCAGCAGCCAAGACCTATCGGGACTAGCCACCAATGAGCAGTTCTTC	CASSQDLSGLATNEQFF
TRBJ2-2	.	few	TRBV7-9	14	TGTGCCAGCAGCTTAAAAGGACCGCCCGGGGAGCTGTTTTTT	CASSLKGPPGELFF
TRBJ2-7	.	few	TRBV20-1	13	TGCAGTGCCAAGGCCCAGGAGCTCTACGAGCAGTACTTC	CSAKAQELYEQYF
TRBJ2-5	.	few	TRBV18	13	TGTGCCAGCTCACCAAGAGAAGAAGAGACCCAGTACTTC	CASSPREEETQYF
TRBJ2-5	.	.	TRBV20-1	14	TGCAGTGCTAGAACCTCAAGCGTGCGGGAGACCCAGTACTTC	CSARTSSVRETQYF